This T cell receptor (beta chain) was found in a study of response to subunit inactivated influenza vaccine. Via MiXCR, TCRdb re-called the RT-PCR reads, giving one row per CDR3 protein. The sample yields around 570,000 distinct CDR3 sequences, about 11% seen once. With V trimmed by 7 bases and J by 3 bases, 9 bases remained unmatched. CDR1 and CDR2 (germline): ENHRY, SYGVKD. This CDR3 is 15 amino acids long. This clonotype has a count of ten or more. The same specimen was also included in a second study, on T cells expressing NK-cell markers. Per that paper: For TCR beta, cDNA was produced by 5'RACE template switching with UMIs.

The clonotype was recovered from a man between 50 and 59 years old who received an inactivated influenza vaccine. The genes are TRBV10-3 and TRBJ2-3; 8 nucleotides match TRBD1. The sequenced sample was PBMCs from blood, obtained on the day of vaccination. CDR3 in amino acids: CAITRQGRLTDTQYF. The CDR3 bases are TGTGCCATCACCCGACAGGGGAGGTTGACAGATACGCAGTATTTT.